A selection of T cell receptor beta chains follows, all from one sample in a study of PD-1 blockade in classical Hodgkin lymphoma. This table comes from immunoSEQ multiplex PCR, and its TCRdb copy is limited to in-frame clones, with some not included. In the table there are around 41,000 clones, 75% to 85% of which are singletons. The sequences come from peripheral blood mononuclear cells (PBMCs), collected at baseline. These receptors came from a human donor with classical Hodgkin lymphoma. Each CDR3 is given without its conserved first and last residue. Fields, in order: V gene, J gene, CDR3 protein.

TRBV15	TRBJ2-7	ATSRGQTPYEQY
TRBV28	TRBJ1-5	ASSLWDRGQPQH
TRBV5-4	TRBJ1-3	ASSNSPRSNTIY
TRBV4-1	TRBJ2-5	ASSPRLQETQY
TRBV27	TRBJ2-3	ASSKSSGIWADTQY
TRBV9	TRBJ2-1	ASSGPRREQF
TRBV7-9	TRBJ1-3	ASSSPTDRAGNTIY
TRBV6-4	TRBJ2-5	ASSDSNRTRGVGMETQY
TRBV19	TRBJ2-1	ASSLSANNEQF
TRBV2	TRBJ2-2	ASAGEVTKGLF
TRBV7-9	TRBJ2-2	ASSPFGGRSMTGELF
TRBV6-5	TRBJ1-4	ASSSGGTNEKLF
TRBV28	TRBJ2-7	ASSLPDGAYEQY
TRBV5-4	TRBJ2-1	ASSSLGGSEVANEQF
TRBV6-5	TRBJ1-5	ASNEDRGQPQH
TRBV7-9	TRBJ2-4	ASSSTSPGFNIQY
TRBV5-8	TRBJ1-5	ASSPITGRSNQPQH
TRBV5-8	TRBJ2-3	ASRWTLDSTDTQY
TRBV5-4	TRBJ2-6	ASSLVLGTGPFSGANVLT
TRBV7-9	TRBJ1-1	ASSRGQLMNTEAF
TRBV7-2	TRBJ2-5	ASSFQAYQETQY
TRBV10-2	TRBJ2-5	ASSEQLVPETQY
TRBV6-6	TRBJ1-6	ASSKSGENSPLH
TRBV21-1	TRBJ2-1	ARPGLNYNEQF
TRBV30	TRBJ2-1	AWSEETSEYNEQF
TRBV7-9	TRBJ1-2	ASSLKDRVFYGYT